The T cell receptor beta chain under discussion was sequenced for a study of blood T cells in healthy people across ages. Study observations and caveats: TCR beta diversity correlated strongly with naive T cell percentage.

The CDR3 contains 16 residues. Germline assignment: CDR1 LGHNA and CDR2 YSLEER. Isolating PBMCs gave at least 6.5 million of these cells per sample. Regarding this clonotype: Its target is unknown. A junction end diverges from the germline sequence, so it may reflect a read error.

A second PCR of about 6 to 11 cycles used a sample-barcoded 5' primer and a J-beta primer mix. From the 5' RACE reads, TCRdb called clonotypes with MiXCR, one entry per CDR3 protein. The table shows about 1.5 million distinct CDR3 sequences, with about 42% occurring only once. The chain combines TRBV4-3 with TRBJ1-1, with D possibly matching TRBD1 (5 bases). This sequence originates from a woman aged 18-30 years in good health. Specimen: blood. The CDR3 DNA follows: TGCGCCAGCAGCCAAGATGGAATTAGGGGCGAAACTGAAGTTTTCTTT. It encodes CASSQDGIRGETEVFF.